These 12 T cell receptor beta chains originate from one sample sequenced in a study of blood T cell repertoires in COVID-19. Generated by immunoSEQ multiplex PCR, the TCRdb table keeps only in-frame clones and is missing some. The sample contains around 60,000 clones, around 89% of which appear only once. The sequenced sample was peripheral blood. These receptors originate from a human donor with active COVID-19. The donor label of this sample is uncertain.

This clone has more than one count but fewer than ten. The chain couples TRBV5-1 to TRBJ1-6; 7 bases are shared with TRBD1. CDR3 size: 14 residues. V lost 0 bases, J lost 9 bases, and 3 bases stayed unmatched. Germline V gives CDR1 SGHRS, CDR2 YFSETQ. The CDR3 region has the DNA TGCGCCAGCAGCTTGGGGCAGGGGGGTTCACCCCTCCACTTT. This encodes CASSLGQGGSPLHF.

The CDR3 coding sequence is TGCGCCAGCAGCTTGGTACCCGGGGACTACAATGAGCAGTTCTTC. It encodes CASSLVPGDYNEQFF. The rearrangement links TRBV5-1 to TRBJ2-1; possibly TRBD2 for D (5 bases). Germline loops: CDR1 SGHRS, CDR2 YFSETQ. Trimming left V 0 bases short and J 3 bases short, with 10 bases between. This CDR3 has 15 residues.

The chain combines TRBV5-1 with TRBJ1-4; 10 nucleotides agree with TRBD1. V lost 3 bases and J lost 4; bases outside the gene matches: 3. CDR3 length: 15 amino acids. Germline values: CDR1 SGHRS, CDR2 YFSETQ. The CDR3 is CASSWTGGSNEKLFF. CDR3 bases: TGCGCCAGCAGCTGGACAGGGGGGAGTAATGAAAAACTGTTTTTT.

This clone was detected only once. The chain links TRBV7-9 to TRBJ1-1, with TRBD1 matching over 12 bases. CDR1 is SEHNR, CDR2 FQNEAQ, per germline (reference sequence). The CDR3 is made up of 17 amino acids. J lost 5 bases, V lost 3 bases, and 10 bases had no gene match. The CDR3 reads CASSFSGTGGVGTEAFF. The CDR3 nucleotides are TGTGCCAGCAGCTTCTCCGGGACAGGGGGCGTAGGGACTGAAGCTTTCTTT.

This sequence joins TRBV5-4 and TRBJ2-1; 12 bases map to TRBD1. The ends lost 5 bases at V and 8 bases at J; junction bases unmatched: 5. CDR1 and CDR2 (germline): SGHNT, YYREEE (reference sequence). The CDR3 is made up of 14 amino acids. The CDR3 spells CASSWDRGRDEQFF. The CDR3 DNA follows: TGTGCCAGCAGTTGGGACAGGGGGCGGGATGAGCAGTTCTTC.

The V gene is TRBV19, the J gene TRBJ1-1, with unresolved D. Trimming removed 7 bases at V and 5 bases at J, with 29 bases between. Germline V gene data show CDR1 as LNHDA and CDR2 as SQIVND (reference sequence). CDR3 length equals 18 residues. CDR3: CASTFSLTPGREGTEAFF. CDR3 sequence (DNA): TGTGCCAGTACCTTCTCTTTAACTCCCGGGAGGGAAGGGACTGAAGCTTTCTTT.

For this clone: The junction does not match germline at one end; this may be a read error. This chain links TRBV9 with TRBJ1-1, with TRBD1 matching over 12 bases. Germline values: CDR1 SGDLS, CDR2 YYNGEE. The CDR3 totals 15 residues. CDR3 region: CASSAGQGANAEAFF. The CDR3 DNA is TGTGCCAGCAGCGCGGGACAGGGGGCGAACGCTGAAGCTTTCTTT.

The chain couples TRBV4-1 to TRBJ2-1, with D possibly matching TRBD2 (6 bases). CDR3 length equals 15 residues. V shed 0 bases and J shed 4 bases, with 10 bases lying between them. Germline CDR1 and CDR2: MGHRA and YSYEKL. CDR3 bases: TGCGCCAGCAGCCAAGAGGAGGGGCAGTACAATGAGCAGTTCTTC. It is translated as CASSQEEGQYNEQFF.

This clone was picked up one time. The J gene is TRBJ2-5, the V gene TRBV5-4; 8 nucleotides match TRBD1. The CDR3 runs to 15 residues. CDR1 and CDR2 from the germline V gene are SGHNT and YYREEE (reference sequence). The ends lost 3 bases at V and 9 bases at J; junction bases unmatched: 13. CDR3 nucleotides: TGTGCCAGCAGCTCCCCGGGACAGGTGTATGGGGCCCAGTACTTC. It is translated as CASSSPGQVYGAQYF.

The J gene is TRBJ2-7, the V gene TRBV7-2, with 8 bases fitting TRBD2. The germline V gene encodes CDR1 SGHTA and CDR2 FQGNSA. With V trimmed by 8 bases and J by 3 bases, 9 bases remained unmatched. The length of the CDR3 is 14 residues. The CDR3 coding sequence is TGTGCCAGCGAGGGCGGGGGGACCAGCTACGAGCAGTACTTC. Its translation: CASEGGGTSYEQYF.

This clone appeared once. This chain links TRBV3-1 (or the pseudogene TRBV3-2) with TRBJ2-1, with D perhaps TRBD2 (6 bases). This CDR3 region has 15 residues. Between the trimmed V and J ends, which lost 5 bases and 7 bases, there was a span of 18 bases. Germline lookup yields CDR1 LGHDT and CDR2 YNNKEL (reference sequence). CDR3 sequence reads: CASSKGDLLGNEQFF. The CDR3 DNA follows: TGTGCCAGCAGCAAAGGGGACTTACTAGGGAATGAGCAGTTCTTC.

This chain uses TRBV6-2 or TRBV6-3 with TRBJ1-4; weak D call: TRBD1 (5 bases). There are 13 residues in the CDR3. V shed 6 bases and J shed 10 bases, with 15 bases lying between them. The V gene's germline CDR1 is MNHEY and CDR2 SVGEGT. Written as DNA, the CDR3 is TGTGCCAGCAGCCCTCGGGGGGTTCGAAAACTGTTTTTT. Encoded protein: CASSPRGVRKLFF.